This T cell receptor (beta chain) appears in the sequencing data of a study of monozygotic twins with inflammatory bowel disease. Study outcomes and limitations: Discrimination among different T cell subtypes was not achievable.

TCRdb reprocessed the 5' RACE reads, with one entry per CDR3 protein and no DNA. The listing records about 140,000 distinct CDR3 sequences. Germline values: CDR1 SGHRS, CDR2 YFSETQ. This CDR3 is built from 14 residues. As to this clonotype: The antigen is undetermined.

The sequence was collected from a human donor with ulcerative colitis or Crohn's disease, or a healthy co-twin of an affected twin (not recorded which). Material: blood. The genes are TRBV5-1 and TRBJ1-1; TCRdb's assignment of TRBD1 cannot be checked, as there is no DNA. CDR3 protein: CASGQGAMNTEAFF.